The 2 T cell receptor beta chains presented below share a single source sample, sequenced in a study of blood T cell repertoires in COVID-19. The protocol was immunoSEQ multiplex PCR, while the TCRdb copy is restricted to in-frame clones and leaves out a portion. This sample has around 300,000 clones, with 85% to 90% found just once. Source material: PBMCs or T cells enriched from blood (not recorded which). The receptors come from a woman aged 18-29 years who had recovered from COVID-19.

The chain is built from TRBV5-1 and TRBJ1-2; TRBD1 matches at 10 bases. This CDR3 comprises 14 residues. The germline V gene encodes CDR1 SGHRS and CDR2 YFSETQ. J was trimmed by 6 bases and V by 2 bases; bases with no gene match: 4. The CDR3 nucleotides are TGCGCCAGCAGCTTAGGGACAGGGGTTGATGGCTACACCTTC. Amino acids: CASSLGTGVDGYTF. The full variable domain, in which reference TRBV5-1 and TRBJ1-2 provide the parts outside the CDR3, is KAGVTQTPRYLIKTRGQQVTLSCSPISGHRSVSWYQQTPGQGLQFLFEYFSETQRNKGNFPGRFSGRQFSNSRSEMNVSTLELGDSALYLCASSLGTGVDGYTFGSGTRLTVV.

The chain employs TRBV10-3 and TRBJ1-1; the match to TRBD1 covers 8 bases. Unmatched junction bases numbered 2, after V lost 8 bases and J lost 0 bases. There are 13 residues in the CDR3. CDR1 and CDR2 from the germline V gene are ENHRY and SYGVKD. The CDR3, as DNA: TGTGCCATCGGGACAGGCATGAACACTGAAGCTTTCTTT. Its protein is CAIGTGMNTEAFF.